A single sample is the source of the 20 T cell receptor beta chains below, sequenced in a study of cytomegalovirus exposure and HLA in healthy donors (dated by TCRdb to between 2016 and 2019). Library preparation was by the immunoSEQ multiplex PCR assay. The multiplex PCR relied on a mix of 60 forward primers for TCR Vbeta segments and 13 reverse primers for TCR Jbeta segments. TCRdb re-hosts the immuneACCESS table, in-frame sequences only. Its copies lack some clones; in the studies checked, an unresolved V gene accounts for under half of them, and the cause for the rest is not known. Present in this sample are over 100,000 clones, approximately 78% of which were seen just once. 22% of the sample is in the top ten clones. The sample comprised PBMCs. The receptors originated from a man aged 25-45 years in good health and CMV-seropositive.

This chain uses TRBV7-3 with TRBJ1-1; the match to TRBD1 covers 10 bases. J gave up 12 bases and V 5 bases, and 9 bases lay outside the gene matches. The CDR3 is made up of 13 amino acids. Germline CDR1 reads SGHTA; CDR2 reads FQGTGA. CDR3 in amino acids: CASSRLDRGPSFF. The CDR3 coding sequence is TGTGCCAGCAGCCGACTCGACAGGGGGCCGTCTTTCTTT.

J is TRBJ1-2 and V is TRBV28; 8 bases map to TRBD1. The V segment lost 6 bases and the J segment 6 bases; nucleotides outside the gene matches: 9. The CDR3 totals 14 residues. Per the germline V gene, CDR1 is MDHEN and CDR2 is SYDVKM. Here the CDR3 reads CASRAGQGSDGYTF. Written as DNA, the CDR3 is TGTGCCAGCAGAGCAGGACAGGGCTCGGATGGCTACACCTTC.

This clone was picked up one time. V gene TRBV5-4 combines with J gene TRBJ1-6; 7 nucleotides line up with TRBD1. V shed 2 bases and J 0 bases; nucleotides not matched to a gene: 5. Germline CDR1 is SGHNT and CDR2 is YYREEE (reference sequence). The length of the CDR3 is 17 residues. DNA of the CDR3: TGTGCCAGCAGCTTTCAGACAGGGAGCTCCTATAATTCACCCCTCCACTTT. This sequence encodes CASSFQTGSSYNSPLHF.

The J gene is TRBJ1-5, the V gene TRBV14; 7 bases agree with TRBD1. Germline-derived CDR1 and CDR2 are SGHDN and FVKESK. There are 16 residues in the CDR3. V gave up 0 bases and J gave up 6 bases; unmatched junction bases: 8. CDR3 sequence: CASSQDGRQGGQPQHF. The CDR3, as DNA: TGTGCCAGCAGCCAAGACGGTAGACAGGGCGGTCAGCCCCAGCATTTT. Filled out from reference TRBV14 and TRBJ1-5, the complete variable domain reads EAGVTQFPSHSVIEKGQTVTLRCDPISGHDNLYWYRRVMGKEIKFLLHFVKESKQDESGMPNNRFLAERTGGTYSTLKVQPAELEDSGVYFCASSQDGRQGGQPQHFGDGTRLSIL.

The chain recombines TRBV10-2 with TRBJ1-1; possibly TRBD1 for D (6 bases). The CDR3 is 14 amino acids. V was shortened by 6 bases and J by 4 bases, with 15 bases between the two germline ends. Per germline, CDR1 WSHSY and CDR2 SAAADI. CDR3 nucleotides: TGCGCCAGCAGGACTGGGGGCTCGGCCACTGAAGCTTTCTTT. This codes for CASRTGGSATEAFF.

The chain combines TRBV5-1 with TRBJ1-2; D might be TRBD1 (6 bases). Trimming left V 0 bases short and J 8 bases short, with 14 bases between. The CDR3 length is 14 residues. CDR1 is SGHRS and CDR2 is YFSETQ in the germline V gene. The CDR3 here is CASSLVQGEGGYTF. CDR3 sequence (DNA): TGCGCCAGCAGCTTGGTACAGGGCGAGGGAGGCTACACCTTC.

The chain joins TRBV7-2 to TRBJ2-3, with 7 nucleotides matching TRBD1. This CDR3 is built from 14 residues. The V gene end was trimmed by 5 bases and the J gene end by 5 bases; junction bases not matched to a gene: 7. Germline V gene lookup returns CDR1 SGHTA and CDR2 FQGNSA. CDR3 protein: CASSPTGSVDTQYF. CDR3 sequence (DNA): TGTGCCAGCAGCCCGACAGGGAGTGTAGATACGCAGTATTTT.

The chain has TRBV5-1 and TRBJ1-2; D is possibly TRBD1 (5 bases). Trimming left V 3 bases short and J 3 bases short, with 12 bases between. Germline values: CDR1 SGHRS, CDR2 YFSETQ. There are 14 residues in the CDR3. CDR3 bases: TGCGCCAGCAGCTCGACGGGGGGGGACTATGGCTACACCTTC. Its translation is CASSSTGGDYGYTF.

This chain links TRBV9 with TRBJ2-1, with 11 bases that match TRBD2. CDR1 is SGDLS and CDR2 is YYNGEE in the germline V gene. The CDR3 has 16 residues. After removal of 3 bases from V and 8 bases from J, the junction contained 10 bases not matched to a gene. The CDR3 loop reads CASSARLAGLGHEQFF. CDR3 sequence (DNA): TGTGCCAGCAGCGCCCGACTAGCGGGATTAGGCCATGAGCAGTTCTTC. Complete variable domain (other parts from reference TRBV9 and TRBJ2-1): DSGVTQTPKHLITATGQRVTLRCSPRSGDLSVYWYQQSLDQGLQFLIQYYNGEERAKGNILERFSAQQFPDLHSELNLSSLELGDSALYFCASSARLAGLGHEQFFGPGTRLTVL.

The chain is built from TRBV6-5 and TRBJ1-1; the match to TRBD1 covers 10 bases. This CDR3 spans 15 amino acids. In germline, CDR1 is MNHEY, CDR2 SVGAGI. V trimming: 6 bases; J trimming: 5 bases; junction bases outside the gene matches: 9. The CDR3 nucleotides read TGTGCCAGCAGGCTGGGACAGGGGATCATGACTGAAGCTTTCTTT. It yields the protein CASRLGQGIMTEAFF.

Notes on this clone: The junction departs from germline at one end; a sequencing error may be responsible. This sample includes further DNA sequences coding for the same CDR3. The rearrangement joins TRBV9 to TRBJ1-6; TRBD1 matches at 8 bases. The germline V gene encodes CDR1 SGDLS and CDR2 YYNGEE. The CDR3 has 16 amino acids. DNA of the CDR3: TGCGCCAGCAGCGTAGTCCCTAGCGCAGGGGGCGCACCCCTCCACTTT. Protein product: CASSVVPSAGGAPLHF.

V is TRBV5-1 and J is TRBJ1-1; D is undetermined. The CDR3 loop spans 15 amino acids. Trimming stripped 0 bases from V and 0 bases from J, with 9 bases between. CDR1 SGHRS and CDR2 YFSETQ come from the germline V gene. Written as DNA, the CDR3 is TGCGCCAGCAGCTTGGCTCCGGGTATGAACACTGAAGCTTTCTTT. This sequence encodes CASSLAPGMNTEAFF.

V is TRBV29-1 and J is TRBJ1-2; 7 nucleotides agree with TRBD1. The CDR3 loop spans 11 amino acids. Germline V gives CDR1 SQVTM, CDR2 ANQGSEA. V trimming: 7 bases; J trimming: 7 bases; junction bases outside the gene matches: 6. CDR3 in amino acids: CSGGGLGGYTF. CDR3 in DNA: TGCAGCGGAGGGGGCTTAGGTGGCTACACCTTC.

The CDR3, as DNA: TGTGCCAGCAGTGACAAAGAGGGACTAGCGGAGACCCAGTACTTC. It is translated as CASSDKEGLAETQYF. The genes are TRBV9 and TRBJ2-5, with 10 bases matching TRBD2. The V segment lost 5 bases and the J segment 5 bases; nucleotides outside the gene matches: 9. The V gene's germline CDR1 is SGDLS and CDR2 YYNGEE. The CDR3 is 15 amino acids.

The rearrangement links TRBV19 to TRBJ1-6; the match to TRBD1 covers 10 bases. Germline-derived CDR1 and CDR2 are LNHDA and SQIVND (reference sequence). The CDR3 has 16 residues. J gave up 7 bases and V 3 bases, and 6 bases lay outside the gene matches. The CDR3: CASSIWTGGENSPLHF. The DNA of the CDR3 is TGTGCCAGTAGTATTTGGACAGGGGGAGAAAATTCACCCCTCCACTTT.

The V and J genes are TRBV7-2 and TRBJ2-3, with 7 bases aligning to TRBD1. The germline V gene has CDR1 SGHTA and CDR2 FQGNSA. The CDR3 runs 16 residues. V was pared by 3 bases and J by 2 bases, with 8 bases of the junction left unmatched. The CDR3 spells CASSFSYRGFTDTQYF. The CDR3 DNA sequence: TGTGCCAGCAGCTTTAGTTACAGGGGCTTCACAGATACGCAGTATTTT.

The table lists this clone with a few counts. This chain connects TRBV12-1 to TRBJ2-7; the tabulated D call, TRBD2, remains unverified against the DNA. TRBV12-1 is described as a pseudogene. This CDR3 is built from 16 residues. This CDR3 reads CASSFAASGTYYEQYV. For the CDR3, the DNA is TGTGCCAGCAGCTTTGCGGCTAGCGGAACTTACTACGAGCAGTACGTC.

The chain recombines TRBV27 with TRBJ1-2; the D is unclear. CDR3 size: 14 residues. Germline V gene data show CDR1 as MNHEY and CDR2 as SMNVEV (reference sequence). Between the trimmed V and J ends, which lost 0 bases and 6 bases, there was a span of 11 bases. The CDR3, as DNA: TGTGCCAGCAGTTTATCTTTCTGGGAGAATGGCTACACCTTC. Its protein is CASSLSFWENGYTF.

This clone appeared a few times. The genes are TRBV5-1 and TRBJ1-4; TRBD1 matches at 12 bases. Germline CDR1 reads SGHRS; CDR2 reads YFSETQ. This CDR3 has 14 residues. V was pared by 4 bases and J by 8 bases, with 3 bases of the junction left unmatched. This CDR3 reads CASSPGTGGEKLFF. The DNA for the CDR3 is TGCGCCAGCAGCCCAGGGACAGGGGGCGAAAAACTGTTTTTT.

This chain joins TRBV9 and TRBJ2-7; 7 positions match TRBD1. The CDR3 contains 15 residues. J was trimmed by 2 bases and V by 0 bases; bases with no gene match: 5. Germline V gene lookup returns CDR1 SGDLS and CDR2 YYNGEE. Here the CDR3 reads CASSVADRAPYEQYF. DNA of the CDR3: TGTGCCAGCAGCGTAGCCGACAGGGCCCCCTACGAGCAGTACTTC.